The T cell receptor beta chain under discussion was sequenced for a study of cytomegalovirus exposure and HLA in healthy donors. Study-level findings and limits: Immune exposure was documented only through CMV serostatus.

The PCR employed 60 Vbeta primers together with 13 Jbeta primers. Method: immunoSEQ multiplex PCR; TCRdb's copy keeps in-frame clones and lacks some. The sample records about 120,000 clones, less than 85% being singletons. Germline lookup yields CDR1 GTSNPN and CDR2 SVGIG (reference sequence). The CDR3 extends over 14 amino acids. Trimming took off 3 bases at V and 5 bases at J, with 16 bases between the two ends. This clone was picked up a small number of times. Its antigen is not identified. Source material: PBMCs. The TCR comes from a female donor in good health and CMV-seronegative. The V and J genes are TRBV30 and TRBJ2-5; the D gene is possibly TRBD1 (7 bases). The CDR3 loop is CAWSGGRGPETQYF. The CDR3, as DNA: TGTGCCTGGAGCGGGGGTAGGGGGCCGGAGACCCAGTACTTC.